One sample yielded the 29 T cell receptor beta chains listed below, sequenced in a study of Graves' ophthalmopathy and Graves' hyperthyroidism. The authors amplified TCR beta CDR3 regions from RNA transcripts. In the first round, RT-PCR was carried out with HTBI primers, and a multiplex PCR formed the second round. TCRdb ran MiXCR on the multiplex PCR reads and lists one entry per CDR3 protein. In the table there are 600,000 to 950,000 distinct CDR3 sequences, 35% to 50% of which are singletons. The sample consisted of peripheral blood. The receptor set was obtained from an adult man with Graves' ophthalmopathy.

V and J are TRBV6-1 and TRBJ2-5, with TRBD2 matching 8 bases. CDR1 is MNHNS and CDR2 is SASEGT in the germline V gene. The CDR3 totals 17 residues. After removal of 6 bases from V and 6 bases from J, the junction contained 18 bases not matched to a gene. The CDR3 DNA reads as TGTGCCAGCAGCCGGGGGGGTGGACAGCAGGGGCTGAAGACCCAGTACTTC. Its protein is CASSRGGGQQGLKTQYF.

The rearrangement joins TRBV20-1 to TRBJ2-7; 9 positions agree with TRBD1. Germline CDR1 is DFQATT and CDR2 is SNEGSKA (reference sequence). The CDR3 loop spans 15 amino acids. The J segment lost 2 bases and the V segment lost 1 base, leaving 6 bases of the junction unmatched. The CDR3 DNA is TGCAGTGCTAGAGGCGCTGGGACAGGGCCCTACGAGCAGTACTTC. Protein: CSARGAGTGPYEQYF.

The chain has TRBV7-9 and TRBJ1-2; D not certain. Germline V gives CDR1 SEHNR, CDR2 FQNEAQ (reference sequence). V dropped 2 bases and J dropped 4 bases, with 20 bases sitting between them. CDR3 size: 17 residues. CDR3 sequence reads: CASSLSSGVGGFYGYTF. The CDR3 DNA reads as TGTGCCAGCAGCTTATCATCCGGGGTGGGAGGATTCTATGGCTACACCTTC.

This chain links TRBV2 with TRBJ1-1, with 9 bases aligning to TRBD1. Trimming removed 1 base from V and 0 bases from J; junction bases left unmatched: 6. The CDR3 spans 17 residues. The V gene's germline CDR1 is SNHLY and CDR2 FYNNEI. The CDR3 reads CASSEVLTGGMNTEAFF. CDR3 bases: TGTGCCAGCAGTGAAGTGTTGACAGGGGGTATGAACACTGAAGCTTTCTTT.

The table lists this clonotype with a few counts. V and J are TRBV12-3 or TRBV12-4 and TRBJ1-2, with 9 bases that match TRBD1. The CDR3 is made up of 15 amino acids. Trimming removed 1 base from V and 4 bases from J; junction bases left unmatched: 4. DNA for the CDR3: TGTGCCAGCAGTTTAGACAGGGGGCAGGCCTATGGCTACACCTTC. This sequence encodes CASSLDRGQAYGYTF.

This clonotype has at least ten counts. This chain links TRBV7-9 with TRBJ2-7; the D gene is possibly TRBD2 (5 bases). Germline V gives CDR1 SEHNR, CDR2 FQNEAQ (reference sequence). V was shortened by 3 bases and J by 7 bases, with 10 bases between the two germline ends. The CDR3 is 12 amino acids. CDR3 nucleotides: TGTGCCAGCAGCTTCCCCCCGGGAGAGCAGTACTTC. This codes for CASSFPPGEQYF.

The chain recombines TRBV5-1 with TRBJ2-5; D unclear. This CDR3 contains 13 residues. V was shortened by 3 bases and J by 5 bases, with 11 bases between the two germline ends. Germline loops: CDR1 SGHRS, CDR2 YFSETQ. This chain's CDR3 is CASSSSLRETQYF. DNA for the CDR3: TGCGCCAGCAGCTCCTCCCTCAGGGAGACCCAGTACTTC.

This clonotype has ten or more counts. The gene calls are TRBV7-9 and TRBJ2-2, with D uncertain. There are 13 residues in the CDR3. V dropped 3 bases and J dropped 4 bases, with 6 bases sitting between them. Per the germline V gene, CDR1 is SEHNR and CDR2 is FQNEAQ (reference sequence). The DNA of the CDR3 is TGTGCCAGCAGCTTTGGACGCACCGGGGAGCTGTTTTTT. Translation gives CASSFGRTGELFF.

The chain has TRBV19 and TRBJ1-2; 8 bases match TRBD1. The germline gives CDR1 LNHDA, CDR2 SQIVND (reference sequence). The ends lost 9 bases at V and 8 bases at J; junction bases unmatched: 8. The CDR3 contains 12 residues. The CDR3 sequence is CARADRVSGYTF. In nucleotides, the CDR3 is TGTGCCAGGGCGGACAGGGTATCGGGCTACACCTTC.

Details on this clonotype: The junction does not match germline at one end; this may be a read error. The rearrangement links TRBV10-2 to TRBJ2-7, with 12 positions matching TRBD1. CDR3 length equals 17 residues. The germline V gene has CDR1 WSHSY and CDR2 SAAADI. For the CDR3, the DNA is TGTGCCAGCAGTTACTCGAACTCGGGACAGGGGGCGTACGAGCAGTACTTC. It translates to CASSYSNSGQGAYEQYF.

The chain recombines TRBV7-2 with TRBJ2-5; the match to TRBD1 covers 8 bases. CDR1 and CDR2 (germline): SGHTA, FQGNSA. After removal of 5 bases from V and 5 bases from J, the junction contained 19 bases not matched to a gene. The CDR3 sequence is 18 residues long. CDR3 region: CASSAPGGSGRGLETQYF. As DNA, the CDR3 is TGTGCCAGCAGCGCTCCCGGAGGTAGCGGCAGGGGGCTGGAGACCCAGTACTTC.

This clonotype was counted between two and nine times. The V call is TRBV4-3, the J call TRBJ1-2; TRBD1 matches at 7 bases. The CDR3 totals 14 residues. Germline V gene sequence: CDR1 LGHNA, CDR2 YSLEER. V lost 4 bases, J lost 4 bases, and 6 bases stayed unmatched. The CDR3 DNA sequence: TGCGCCAGCAGCCCCGGGGACAGCTCCTATGGCTACACCTTC. Translating gives CASSPGDSSYGYTF.

This chain links TRBV29-1 with TRBJ1-5; no definite D call. The V end lost 7 bases, the J end lost 5 bases, and 15 bases lay between the germline ends. Germline CDR1 SQVTM, CDR2 ANQGSEA. This CDR3 contains 13 residues. The CDR3 DNA reads as TGCAGCGCAAGCGACAACCGGGATCAGCCCCAGCATTTT. Residues: CSASDNRDQPQHF.

This clonotype came up a few times. This rearrangement joins TRBV25-1 to TRBJ1-4; 8 nucleotides line up with TRBD1. The CDR3 runs to 16 residues. From germline, CDR1 is MGHDK and CDR2 SYGVNS. J gave up 3 bases and V 8 bases, and 11 bases lay outside the gene matches. The CDR3 loop reads CASSPYRTGSNEKLFF. In DNA, the CDR3 is TGTGCCAGCTCACCTTACCGGACAGGGTCTAATGAAAAACTGTTTTTT.

The gene calls are TRBV20-1 and TRBJ1-1; perhaps TRBD1 as D (5 bases). Germline CDR1 reads DFQATT; CDR2 reads SNEGSKA (reference sequence). The CDR3 covers 15 residues. Trimming stripped 1 base from V and 0 bases from J, with 12 bases between. DNA of the CDR3: TGCAGTGCTAGAGGCCCCGGGACGGTGAACACTGAAGCTTTCTTT. Protein product: CSARGPGTVNTEAFF.

The J gene is TRBJ2-2, the V gene TRBV5-1, with 9 bases fitting TRBD1. V trimming: 4 bases; J trimming: 6 bases; junction bases outside the gene matches: 4. This CDR3 has 14 residues. Per the germline V gene, CDR1 is SGHRS and CDR2 is YFSETQ. CDR3 nucleotides: TGCGCCAGCAGCGTTAGACAGGGGGCCGGGGAGCTGTTTTTT. This gives the protein CASSVRQGAGELFF.

The chain links TRBV19 to TRBJ2-7, with no clear D. V gave up 3 bases and J gave up 0 bases, with 9 bases separating them. This CDR3 is built from 14 residues. Germline V lookup: CDR1 LNHDA, CDR2 SQIVND (reference sequence). The CDR3 spells CASSIWGFSYEQYF. CDR3 nucleotides: TGTGCCAGTAGTATCTGGGGTTTCTCCTACGAGCAGTACTTC.

Regarding this clonotype: This may be a read error, as it is one base from a much larger clone. This chain links TRBV20-1 with TRBJ1-2; 7 nucleotides line up with TRBD1. The V and J ends lost 6 bases and 12 bases, in that order; junction bases with no gene match: 13. The CDR3 runs 12 residues. CDR1 and CDR2 (germline): DFQATT, SNEGSKA (reference sequence). CDR3 nucleotide sequence: TGCAGTGCCGTTACAGGGGTTAGGGGCCACACCTTC. Protein product: CSAVTGVRGHTF.

This chain joins TRBV7-2 and TRBJ2-7, with 9 bases that match TRBD2. This CDR3 region has 17 residues. Unmatched junction bases numbered 15, after V lost 5 bases and J lost 4 bases. The germline V gene encodes CDR1 SGHTA and CDR2 FQGNSA. The CDR3: CASSQLQGLAIWYEQYF. CDR3 nucleotides: TGTGCCAGCAGCCAACTTCAAGGACTAGCGATATGGTACGAGCAGTACTTC.

V usage is TRBV12-3 or TRBV12-4 and J usage is TRBJ1-2; 7 nucleotides agree with TRBD1. The CDR3 is 14 residues long. The V and J ends lost 5 bases and 2 bases, in that order; junction bases with no gene match: 5. Here the CDR3 reads CASSRRGRNYGYTF. In nucleotides, the CDR3 is TGTGCCAGCAGTAGGAGGGGGCGAAACTATGGCTACACCTTC.

This clonotype was counted a few times. This chain uses TRBV7-9 with TRBJ2-1, with 13 bases aligning to TRBD2. CDR3 length equals 15 residues. Per the germline V gene, CDR1 is SEHNR and CDR2 is FQNEAQ (reference sequence). With V trimmed by 5 bases and J by 8 bases, 6 bases remained unmatched. CDR3 coding DNA: TGTGCCAGCAGCGAAAGACTAGCGGGAGGCGATGAGCAGTTCTTC. Translated, it gives CASSERLAGGDEQFF. Filled out from reference TRBV7-9 and TRBJ2-1, the complete variable domain reads DTGVSQNPRHKITKRGQNVTFRCDPISEHNRLYWYRQTLGQGPEFLTYFQNEAQLEKSRLLSDRFSAERPKGSFSTLEIQRTEQGDSAMYLCASSERLAGGDEQFFGPGTRLTVL.

The chain links TRBV19 to TRBJ2-7; TRBD2 agrees at 10 bases. The CDR3 is 13 amino acids. Germline CDR1 is LNHDA and CDR2 is SQIVND (reference sequence). CDR3 region: CAPRGLAGAEQYF. In DNA, the CDR3 is TGTGCACCGAGGGGGCTAGCGGGAGCCGAGCAGTACTTC.

V gene TRBV10-3 combines with J gene TRBJ1-2; TRBD1 matches at 12 bases. The CDR3 contains 14 residues. The V gene end was trimmed by 10 bases and the J gene end by 12 bases; junction bases not matched to a gene: 15. CDR1 and CDR2 from the germline V gene are ENHRY and SYGVKD. In DNA form, the CDR3 reads TGTGCCAGCAGGGAACCGGGACAGGGGGCGGAAGACACCTTC. Protein product: CASREPGQGAEDTF.

For this clonotype: This clone may be a read error of a much larger clone one base away. CDR3 protein: CASSLMAGGNQPQHF. The CDR3 DNA is TGTGCCAGCAGCTTAATGGCAGGGGGCAATCAGCCCCAGCATTTT. This chain connects TRBV7-2 to TRBJ1-5, with a tentative D call TRBD1 (6 bases). The V end lost 2 bases, the J end lost 2 bases, and 10 bases lay between the germline ends. Germline V gene lookup returns CDR1 SGHTA and CDR2 FQGNSA. The CDR3 totals 15 residues.

The chain employs TRBV11-3 and TRBJ2-7, with a possible D match to TRBD2 (5 bases). In germline, CDR1 is SGHNT, CDR2 YENEEA. Trimming pared 5 bases from V and 7 bases from J, leaving 15 bases between. CDR3 length: 13 amino acids. The chain's CDR3 is CASSQEITGEQYF. The CDR3 DNA is TGTGCCAGCAGCCAAGAAATAACGGGGGAGCAGTACTTC.

Ten or more counts support this clonotype. Here the CDR3 reads CASSPSFGQETQYF. For the CDR3, the DNA is TGTGCCAGCAGTCCTAGCTTCGGACAAGAGACCCAGTACTTC. This rearrangement joins TRBV12-3 or TRBV12-4 to TRBJ2-5, with a weak D call TRBD2 (5 bases). V lost 5 bases, J lost 2 bases, and 12 bases lay in between. The CDR3 has 14 amino acids.

This chain connects TRBV19 to TRBJ1-1; 7 positions agree with TRBD1. The germline gives CDR1 LNHDA, CDR2 SQIVND (reference sequence). The J segment lost 0 bases and the V segment lost 4 bases, leaving 11 bases of the junction unmatched. This CDR3 contains 17 residues. As DNA, the CDR3 is TGTGCCAGTAGTAAGAGACCGGGACAGCCCATGAACACTGAAGCTTTCTTT. Protein sequence: CASSKRPGQPMNTEAFF.

CDR3 protein: CASSLQGISYEQYF. The CDR3 nucleotides read TGCGCCAGCAGCTTACAGGGGATCTCCTACGAGCAGTACTTC. The chain is built from TRBV5-1 and TRBJ2-7; 7 bases fit TRBD1. CDR3 length equals 14 residues. Trimming cost V 2 bases and J 0 bases; bases outside gene matches: 2. Germline V gives CDR1 SGHRS, CDR2 YFSETQ.

V and J are TRBV10-3 and TRBJ1-5, with a weak D call TRBD1 (5 bases). This CDR3 is built from 15 residues. The V gene's germline CDR1 is ENHRY and CDR2 SYGVKD. V shed 6 bases and J shed 7 bases, with 19 bases lying between them. Here the CDR3 DNA reads TGTGCCATCAGCCAAGCGTTCGAGGGGAGCCAGCCCCAGCATTTT. Its translation: CAISQAFEGSQPQHF.